The 32 T cell receptor beta chains listed next were all sequenced from one sample in a study of cytomegalovirus exposure and HLA in healthy donors. Method: immunoSEQ multiplex PCR; TCRdb's copy keeps in-frame clones and lacks some. The sample holds 260,000 or so clones, roughly 88% seen once. The sequenced sample consisted of PBMCs. The source is a young woman in good health and CMV-seronegative.

The V call is TRBV5-4, the J call TRBJ2-5; possibly TRBD2 for D (5 bases). Germline-derived CDR1 and CDR2 are SGHNT and YYREEE (reference sequence). This CDR3 is built from 13 residues. V gave up 2 bases and J gave up 4 bases, with 9 bases separating them. CDR3 nucleotide sequence: TGTGCCAGCAGCTTCGTGGGAGCAGAGACCCAGTACTTC. Its protein product is CASSFVGAETQYF.

This chain connects TRBV29-1 to TRBJ1-1, with D unresolved. There are 13 residues in the CDR3. In germline, CDR1 is SQVTM, CDR2 ANQGSEA. With 4 bases removed from V and 0 bases from J, the gap between germline ends came to 9 bases. The CDR3 DNA reads as TGCAGCGTTGTTCAGATGATGAACACTGAAGCTTTCTTT. Its protein product is CSVVQMMNTEAFF.

V usage is TRBV28 and J usage is TRBJ2-5; D uncertain. The CDR3 is 12 residues long. Trimming took off 3 bases at V and 3 bases at J, with 5 bases between the two ends. Looked up from germline, CDR1 is MDHEN and CDR2 is SYDVKM. The CDR3 DNA sequence: TGTGCCAGCAGTTTCCCAGAAGAGACCCAGTACTTC. Translating gives CASSFPEETQYF.

Comment on this clone: Sequence at one end of the junction differs from germline and may be a read error. The chain links TRBV6-1 to TRBJ1-4; D gene ambiguous. Germline lookup yields CDR1 MNHNS and CDR2 SASEGT. The CDR3 runs 15 residues. The DNA of the CDR3 is TGTGCCAGCAGCGAAGTAGGAGGCACCAATGAAAAACTGTTTTTT. This sequence encodes CASSEVGGTNEKLFF.

The J gene is TRBJ2-2, the V gene TRBV13; 10 nucleotides line up with TRBD2. The CDR3 is 17 amino acids. V shed 0 bases, J shed 5 bases, and the junction held 6 bases outside the gene matches. The germline V gene has CDR1 PRHDT and CDR2 FYEKMQ (reference sequence). The CDR3 sequence is CASSLGEREGRTGELFF. DNA for the CDR3: TGTGCCAGCAGCTTAGGGGAGCGGGAGGGCCGTACCGGGGAGCTGTTTTTT.

The chain has TRBV2 and TRBJ2-5; TRBD2 might be the D (6 bases). Germline V CDR1 and CDR2: SNHLY, FYNNEI. This CDR3 is built from 16 residues. The V end was cut by 8 bases, the J end by 5 bases, with 24 bases between. CDR3 DNA: TGTGCCAGCCAGCCGTCTCCAGGAAAACGGGGGGAGACCCAGTACTTC. It encodes CASQPSPGKRGETQYF.

The chain has TRBV6-5 and TRBJ1-2; 8 positions match TRBD1. The trim removed 6 bases at V and 4 bases at J, leaving 10 bases unmatched. The germline gives CDR1 MNHEY, CDR2 SVGAGI. The CDR3 has 15 residues. The CDR3 region is CASRSQGARSYGYTF. The CDR3 region has the DNA TGTGCCAGCAGGTCCCAGGGGGCGCGGAGCTATGGCTACACCTTC.

The chain combines TRBV30 with TRBJ2-7, with 9 bases fitting TRBD2. V shed 1 base, J shed 2 bases, and the junction held 15 bases outside the gene matches. Germline CDR1 is GTSNPN and CDR2 is SVGIG (reference sequence). The CDR3 covers 18 residues. The CDR3, as DNA: TGTGCCTGGAGTGGCGGGGAGGGCGGGAGGGCGTCCACCTACGAGCAGTACTTC. Residues: CAWSGGEGGRASTYEQYF.

V is TRBV5-4 and J is TRBJ2-5; TRBD1 matches 7 bases. V lost 3 bases, J lost 1 base, and 3 bases stayed unmatched. The length of the CDR3 is 14 residues. CDR1 SGHNT and CDR2 YYREEE come from the germline V gene (reference sequence). CDR3: CASSSTGLQETQYF. In DNA, the CDR3 is TGTGCCAGCAGCTCGACAGGGCTCCAAGAGACCCAGTACTTC.

This clone was detected once. The chain uses TRBV30 and TRBJ2-7; 7 bases are shared with TRBD1. The trim removed 3 bases at V and 1 base at J, leaving 3 bases unmatched. Germline lookup yields CDR1 GTSNPN and CDR2 SVGIG (reference sequence). The CDR3 runs to 13 residues. The CDR3 region has the DNA TGTGCCTGGAGGGTACAGGGGTCCTACGAGCAGTACTTC. Amino acids: CAWRVQGSYEQYF.

The chain joins TRBV6-5 to TRBJ1-5, with D possibly being TRBD1 (6 bases). Germline-derived CDR1 and CDR2 are MNHEY and SVGAGI. V was pared by 0 bases and J by 5 bases, with 11 bases between. The CDR3 consists of 15 residues. CDR3 nucleotides: TGTGCCAGCAGTTACTCCTGGGGGCGAGATCAGCCCCAGCATTTT. Translation gives CASSYSWGRDQPQHF.

The chain couples TRBV10-3 to TRBJ1-2, with D unresolved. Between the trimmed V and J ends, which lost 2 bases and 10 bases, there was a span of 11 bases. Germline CDR1 and CDR2: ENHRY and SYGVKD. CDR3 length equals 12 residues. CDR3 sequence: CAISEGLTPYTF. The CDR3 DNA is TGTGCCATCAGTGAGGGGTTGACTCCCTACACCTTC.

This chain links TRBV7-4 with TRBJ2-1; D remains unclear. With 3 bases removed from V and 0 bases from J, the gap between germline ends came to 21 bases. This CDR3 comprises 19 residues. CDR1 and CDR2 from the germline V gene are SGHVT and SQSDAQ. The chain's CDR3 is CASSFVSLPKKSSYNEQFF. The CDR3 DNA reads TGTGCCAGCAGCTTTGTATCCCTTCCAAAGAAGAGCTCCTACAATGAGCAGTTCTTC.

The V gene is TRBV10-2, the J gene TRBJ2-1; 8 bases are a match to TRBD2. The CDR3 totals 16 residues. The V segment lost 5 bases and the J segment 2 bases; nucleotides outside the gene matches: 8. Germline V gives CDR1 WSHSY, CDR2 SAAADI. CDR3 bases: TGCGCCAGCAGTCCCGGGGGGGCCCGCCCCTACAATGAGCAGTTCTTC. Its translation: CASSPGGARPYNEQFF.

The CDR3 coding sequence is TGCGCCAGCAGTCGGGGGGGGAAAGAGACCCAGTACTTC. As protein: CASSRGGKETQYF. V usage is TRBV5-1 and J usage is TRBJ2-5; 8 bases align to TRBD2. V lost 5 bases to trimming and J lost 3 bases; unmatched junction nucleotides: 3. The germline V gene encodes CDR1 SGHRS and CDR2 YFSETQ. The CDR3 totals 13 residues.

The chain uses TRBV4-1 and TRBJ2-1; 13 bases agree with TRBD2. CDR1 MGHRA and CDR2 YSYEKL come from the germline V gene. The CDR3 sequence is 21 residues long. With 2 bases clipped from V and 0 bases from J, the junction kept 13 bases outside the gene matches. The CDR3 DNA reads as TGCGCCAGCAGCCAACCCCGCCGACTAGCGGGAGGTATCAGCTCCTACAATGAGCAGTTCTTC. Its protein product is CASSQPRRLAGGISSYNEQFF.

This chain uses TRBV19 with TRBJ2-3; 11 bases fit TRBD2. The CDR3 covers 14 residues. The germline CDR1 and CDR2 sequences are LNHDA and SQIVND (reference sequence). The V gene end was trimmed by 8 bases and the J gene end by 3 bases; junction bases not matched to a gene: 4. The DNA for the CDR3 is TGTGCCAGTCGCCTAGCGGGAGGTACAGATACGCAGTATTTT. Translated, it gives CASRLAGGTDTQYF. Filled out from reference TRBV19 and TRBJ2-3, the complete variable domain reads DGGITQSPKYLFRKEGQNVTLSCEQNLNHDAMYWYRQDPGQGLRLIYYSQIVNDFQKGDIAEGYSVSREKKESFPLTVTSAQKNPTAFYLCASRLAGGTDTQYFGPGTRLTVL.

V is TRBV2 and J is TRBJ1-2; D perhaps matches TRBD1 (5 bases). The CDR3 loop spans 13 amino acids. In germline, CDR1 is SNHLY, CDR2 FYNNEI. Trimming removed 2 bases at V and 7 bases at J, with 11 bases between. The CDR3 here is CASSETGDGGYTF. CDR3 nucleotide sequence: TGTGCCAGCAGTGAAACGGGGGACGGTGGCTACACCTTC.

V is TRBV2 and J is TRBJ2-1; 10 bases fit TRBD2. The CDR3 has 15 residues. V shed 6 bases and J 3 bases; nucleotides not matched to a gene: 5. Germline loops: CDR1 SNHLY, CDR2 FYNNEI. The CDR3 DNA is TGTGCCAGCAGAATTTTAGCGGGGGGCTACAATGAGCAGTTCTTC. Encoded protein: CASRILAGGYNEQFF.

J is TRBJ2-7 and V is TRBV18; 12 nucleotides match TRBD1. V was clipped by 3 bases and J by 7 bases; unmatched bases: 7. The CDR3 runs 15 residues. Germline values: CDR1 KGHSH, CDR2 LQKENI. CDR3 sequence reads: CASSPGQGAQGEQYF. The CDR3 nucleotides read TGTGCCAGCTCACCGGGACAGGGGGCTCAAGGGGAGCAGTACTTC. Full variable domain (missing parts from reference TRBV18 and TRBJ2-7): NAGVMQNPRHLVRRRGQEARLRCSPMKGHSHVYWYRQLPEEGLKFMVYLQKENIIDESGMPKERFSAEFPKEGPSILRIQQVVRGDSAAYFCASSPGQGAQGEQYFGPGTRLTVT.

A note on this clone: At one boundary the junction diverges from the germline segment, which might be a read error. This chain links TRBV28 with TRBJ2-7, with 7 bases that match TRBD1. The CDR3 covers 12 residues. The germline CDR1 and CDR2 sequences are MDHEN and SYDVKM. As DNA, the CDR3 is TGTGCCAGCAACCTGAACGACAGGGACCTCCTCTTC. It encodes CASNLNDRDLLF.

The V gene is TRBV27, the J gene TRBJ2-7; D gene ambiguous. CDR1 and CDR2 (germline): MNHEY, SMNVEV (reference sequence). Trimming left V 1 base short and J 0 bases short, with 7 bases between. The length of the CDR3 is 14 residues. The CDR3 bases are TGTGCCAGCAGTTTATGGGCCAGCTCCTACGAGCAGTACTTC. Translating it yields CASSLWASSYEQYF.

The chain joins TRBV2 to TRBJ1-2; TRBD1 matches at 10 bases. V gave up 6 bases and J gave up 8 bases; unmatched junction bases: 9. The germline V gene encodes CDR1 SNHLY and CDR2 FYNNEI. The CDR3 consists of 14 residues. The CDR3, as DNA: TGTGCCAGCAGGAAGACAGGGGGCGAAAGGGGCTACACCTTC. Its protein is CASRKTGGERGYTF.

The chain employs TRBV28 and TRBJ2-3; TRBD2 agrees at 7 bases. CDR3 length: 14 residues. Germline V CDR1 and CDR2: MDHEN, SYDVKM. After removal of 6 bases from V and 6 bases from J, the junction contained 9 bases not matched to a gene. The CDR3 nucleotides read TGTGCCAGCAGCGAAGCGGGATTAGGGGATACGCAGTATTTT. The encoded protein is CASSEAGLGDTQYF.

This chain links TRBV25-1 with TRBJ2-1; 7 bases line up with TRBD1. Germline CDR1 and CDR2: MGHDK and SYGVNS. The CDR3 contains 15 residues. The J segment lost 6 bases and the V segment lost 4 bases, leaving 9 bases of the junction unmatched. The CDR3 DNA sequence: TGTGCCAGCAGTGGGGACAGACTAAACCCCAATGAGCAGTTCTTC. It codes for CASSGDRLNPNEQFF.

The chain has TRBV15 and TRBJ2-1; weak D call: TRBD2 (5 bases). This CDR3 region has 15 residues. The germline gives CDR1 LNHNV, CDR2 YYDKDF (reference sequence). V was cut by 2 bases and J by 5 bases, with 13 bases left in between. CDR3 sequence: CATSRSYPGNNEQFF. The CDR3 DNA is TGTGCCACCAGCAGAAGCTACCCGGGAAACAATGAGCAGTTCTTC. Looking up the rest from reference TRBV15 and TRBJ2-1 gives the full variable domain: DAMVIQNPRYQVTQFGKPVTLSCSQTLNHNVMYWYQQKSSQAPKLLFHYYDKDFNNEADTPDNFQSRRPNTSFCFLDIRSPGLGDTAMYLCATSRSYPGNNEQFFGPGTRLTVL.

This clone appeared a few times. This chain joins TRBV7-7 and TRBJ2-5, with 7 bases lining up with TRBD2. V trimming: 2 bases; J trimming: 2 bases; junction bases outside the gene matches: 5. The CDR3 consists of 15 residues. Germline V gene sequence: CDR1 SSHAT, CDR2 FNYEAQ (reference sequence). Here the CDR3 reads CASSLSQRGQETQYF. CDR3 nucleotides: TGTGCCAGCAGCTTATCACAGCGGGGACAAGAGACCCAGTACTTC.

The table lists this clone with a count of one. The rearrangement links TRBV27 to TRBJ2-1, with a weak D call TRBD2 (5 bases). Per the germline V gene, CDR1 is MNHEY and CDR2 is SMNVEV (reference sequence). V was cut by 2 bases and J by 0 bases, with 8 bases left in between. The CDR3 covers 15 residues. CDR3 sequence (DNA): TGTGCCAGCAGTTTAGGGGAGTACTCCTACAATGAGCAGTTCTTC. Residues: CASSLGEYSYNEQFF.

The CDR3 region is CASSLMTGSYEQYF. The DNA of the CDR3 is TGTGCCAGCAGCCTAATGACAGGCTCCTACGAGCAGTACTTC. The chain employs TRBV5-6 and TRBJ2-7, with D possibly being TRBD1 (6 bases). Germline CDR1 SGHDT, CDR2 YYEEEE. Trimming shortened V by 4 bases and J by 0 bases, and 11 bases separated the two germline ends. CDR3 length equals 14 residues.

The rearrangement joins TRBV28 to TRBJ2-7, with 8 positions matching TRBD1. The CDR3 covers 16 residues. V lost 3 bases to trimming and J lost 2 bases; unmatched junction nucleotides: 9. The V gene's germline CDR1 is MDHEN and CDR2 SYDVKM. This CDR3 reads CASSFSGGQGPYEQYF. The DNA of the CDR3 is TGTGCCAGCAGTTTTAGTGGTGGACAGGGTCCCTACGAGCAGTACTTC.

The chain carries TRBV19 and TRBJ2-1, with 7 bases fitting TRBD2. CDR3 length equals 13 residues. The V gene's germline CDR1 is LNHDA and CDR2 SQIVND (reference sequence). V gave up 6 bases and J gave up 8 bases; unmatched junction bases: 7. The CDR3 protein is CASSGRTRDEQFF. CDR3 DNA: TGTGCCAGTAGCGGGAGGACCCGGGATGAGCAGTTCTTC.

The rearrangement links TRBV6-5 to TRBJ1-1, with 11 nucleotides matching TRBD1. Per germline, CDR1 MNHEY and CDR2 SVGAGI. The CDR3 extends over 13 amino acids. Trimming at V came to 7 bases and at J to 11 bases, leaving 9 bases not matched to a gene. The CDR3 nucleotides are TGTGCCAGCAAGCTGGACAGGGGGCGAGGGGCTTTCTTT. Its protein product is CASKLDRGRGAFF.